This T cell receptor beta chain is from a study of blood T cell repertoires in COVID-19. At the level of the study: Italy, Spain and the United States were the sources of the convalescent and acute COVID-19 samples. Nucleic acid was either cDNA or gDNA, and it came from T cells, B-cell-depleted T cells, or PBMCs.

Germline values: CDR1 MNHEY, CDR2 SMNVEV (reference sequence). The CDR3 is 15 residues long. V was clipped by 3 bases and J by 4 bases, with 10 bases between them. Authors' analysis steps: Estimation of nucleated cell counts relied on the amplification of reference gene primers. Assay used: immunoSEQ multiplex PCR; TCRdb lists only in-frame clones, some missing. The V and J calls and clone size come from that table; D and trimming were worked out from the DNA. The sample records roughly 200,000 clones, 70% to 90% being singletons. The chain uses TRBV27 and TRBJ1-6, with D possibly matching TRBD1 (5 bases). The receptor was derived from a man aged 18 to 29 with active or convalescent COVID-19. The sample was peripheral blood. The CDR3, as DNA: TGTGCCAGCAGTTTTGACCGGGGGTATAATTCACCCCTCCACTTT. Its protein product is CASSFDRGYNSPLHF.